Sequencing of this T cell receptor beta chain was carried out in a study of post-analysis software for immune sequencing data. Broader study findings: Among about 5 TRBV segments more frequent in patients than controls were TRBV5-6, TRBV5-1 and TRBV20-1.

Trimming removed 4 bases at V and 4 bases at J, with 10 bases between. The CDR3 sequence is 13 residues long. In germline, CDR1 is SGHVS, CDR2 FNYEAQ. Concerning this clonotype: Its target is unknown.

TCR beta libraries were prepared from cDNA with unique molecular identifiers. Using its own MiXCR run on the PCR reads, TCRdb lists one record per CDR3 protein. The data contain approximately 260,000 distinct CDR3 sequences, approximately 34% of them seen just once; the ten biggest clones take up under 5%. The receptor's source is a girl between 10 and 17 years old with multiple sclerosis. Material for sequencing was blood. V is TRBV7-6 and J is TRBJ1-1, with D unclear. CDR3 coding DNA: TGTGCCAGCAGCTGGAAAACAACCACTGAAGCTTTCTTT. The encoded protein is CASSWKTTTEAFF.